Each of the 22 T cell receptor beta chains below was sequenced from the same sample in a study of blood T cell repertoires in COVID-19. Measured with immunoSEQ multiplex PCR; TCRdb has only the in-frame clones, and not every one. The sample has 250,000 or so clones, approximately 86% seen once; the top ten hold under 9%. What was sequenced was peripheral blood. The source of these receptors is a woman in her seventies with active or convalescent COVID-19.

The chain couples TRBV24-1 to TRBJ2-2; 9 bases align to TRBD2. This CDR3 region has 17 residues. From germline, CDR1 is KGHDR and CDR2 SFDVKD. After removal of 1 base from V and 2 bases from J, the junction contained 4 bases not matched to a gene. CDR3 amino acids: CATSDLLRGGNTGELFF. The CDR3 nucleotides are TGTGCCACCAGTGATTTACTGCGGGGGGGCAACACCGGGGAGCTGTTTTTT.

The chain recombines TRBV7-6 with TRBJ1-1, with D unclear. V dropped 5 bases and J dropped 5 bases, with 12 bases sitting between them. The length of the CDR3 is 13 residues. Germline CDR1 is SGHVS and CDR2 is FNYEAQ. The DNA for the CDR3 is TGTGCCAGCAGCCTCTCCTTAGAGACTGAAGCTTTCTTT. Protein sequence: CASSLSLETEAFF.

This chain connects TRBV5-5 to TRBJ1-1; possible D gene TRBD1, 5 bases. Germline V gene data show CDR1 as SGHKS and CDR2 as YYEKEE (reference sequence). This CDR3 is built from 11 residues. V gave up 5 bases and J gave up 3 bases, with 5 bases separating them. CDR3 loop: CASRGDTEAFF. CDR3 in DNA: TGTGCCAGCAGAGGGGACACTGAAGCTTTCTTT.

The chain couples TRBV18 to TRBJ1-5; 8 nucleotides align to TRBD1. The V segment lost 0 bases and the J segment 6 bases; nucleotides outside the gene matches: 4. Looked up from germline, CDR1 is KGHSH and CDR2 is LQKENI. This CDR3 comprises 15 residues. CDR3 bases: TGTGCCAGCTCACCACCGGGGGACAGGACTCAGCCCCAGCATTTT. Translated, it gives CASSPPGDRTQPQHF.

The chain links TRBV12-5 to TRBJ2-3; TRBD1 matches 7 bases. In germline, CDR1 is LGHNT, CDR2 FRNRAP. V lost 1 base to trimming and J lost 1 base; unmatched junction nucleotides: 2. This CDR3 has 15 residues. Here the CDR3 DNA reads TGTGCTAGTGGTTTGGGACAGGGAGGCACAGATACGCAGTATTTT. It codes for CASGLGQGGTDTQYF.

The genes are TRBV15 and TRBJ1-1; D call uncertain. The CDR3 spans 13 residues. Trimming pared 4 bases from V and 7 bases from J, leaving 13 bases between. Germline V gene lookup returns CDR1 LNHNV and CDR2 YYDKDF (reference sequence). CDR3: CATSTIPHLEAFF. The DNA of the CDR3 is TGTGCCACCAGCACCATCCCACACCTTGAAGCTTTCTTT.

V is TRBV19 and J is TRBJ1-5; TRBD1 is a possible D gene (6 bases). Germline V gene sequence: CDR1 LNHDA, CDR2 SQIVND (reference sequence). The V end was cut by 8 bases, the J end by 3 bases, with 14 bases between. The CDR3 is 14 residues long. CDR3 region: CASDTGTYNQPQHF. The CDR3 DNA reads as TGTGCCAGTGATACAGGGACATACAATCAGCCCCAGCATTTT.

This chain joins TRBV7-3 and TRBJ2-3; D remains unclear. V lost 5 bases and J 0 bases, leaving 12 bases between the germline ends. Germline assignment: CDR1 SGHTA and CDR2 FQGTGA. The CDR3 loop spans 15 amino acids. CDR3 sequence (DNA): TGTGCCAGCAGCCCGAGCCTATCTAGCACAGATACGCAGTATTTT. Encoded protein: CASSPSLSSTDTQYF.

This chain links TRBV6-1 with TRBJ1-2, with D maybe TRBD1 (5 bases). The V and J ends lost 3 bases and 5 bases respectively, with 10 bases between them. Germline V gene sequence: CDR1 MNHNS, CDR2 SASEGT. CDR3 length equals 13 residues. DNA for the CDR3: TGTGCCAGCAGTGAGGGGGGAGTATATGGCTACACCTTC. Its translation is CASSEGGVYGYTF.

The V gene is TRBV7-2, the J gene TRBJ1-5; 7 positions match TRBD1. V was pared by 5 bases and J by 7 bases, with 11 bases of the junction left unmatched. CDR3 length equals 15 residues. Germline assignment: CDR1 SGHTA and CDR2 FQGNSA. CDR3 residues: CASSQPWTGGQPQHF. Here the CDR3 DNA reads TGTGCCAGCAGCCAACCATGGACAGGAGGGCAGCCCCAGCATTTT.

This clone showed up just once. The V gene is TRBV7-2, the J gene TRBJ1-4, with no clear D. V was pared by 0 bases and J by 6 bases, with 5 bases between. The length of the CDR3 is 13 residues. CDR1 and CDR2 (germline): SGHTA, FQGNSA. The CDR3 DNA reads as TGTGCCAGCAGCTTAGCCAGTTATGAAAAACTGTTTTTT. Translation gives CASSLASYEKLFF.

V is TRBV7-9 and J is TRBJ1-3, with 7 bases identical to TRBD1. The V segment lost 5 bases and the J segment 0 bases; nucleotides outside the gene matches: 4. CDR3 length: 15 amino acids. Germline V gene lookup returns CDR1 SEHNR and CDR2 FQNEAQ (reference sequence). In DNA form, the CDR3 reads TGTGCCAGCAGCGCCAGGGGGGCCTCTGGAAACACCATATATTTT. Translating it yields CASSARGASGNTIYF.

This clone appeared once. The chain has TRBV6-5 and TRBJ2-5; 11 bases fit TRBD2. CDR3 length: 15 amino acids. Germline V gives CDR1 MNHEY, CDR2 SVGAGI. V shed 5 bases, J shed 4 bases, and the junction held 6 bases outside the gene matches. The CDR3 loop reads CASSQLAGEGETQYF. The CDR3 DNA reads TGTGCCAGCAGTCAACTAGCGGGGGAAGGAGAGACCCAGTACTTC.

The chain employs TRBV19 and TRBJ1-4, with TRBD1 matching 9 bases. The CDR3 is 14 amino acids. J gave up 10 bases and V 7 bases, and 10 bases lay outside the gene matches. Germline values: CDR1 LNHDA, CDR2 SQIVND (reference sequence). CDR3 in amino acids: CASTLGQGSGKLFF. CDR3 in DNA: TGTGCCAGTACCTTGGGACAGGGATCGGGAAAACTGTTTTTT.

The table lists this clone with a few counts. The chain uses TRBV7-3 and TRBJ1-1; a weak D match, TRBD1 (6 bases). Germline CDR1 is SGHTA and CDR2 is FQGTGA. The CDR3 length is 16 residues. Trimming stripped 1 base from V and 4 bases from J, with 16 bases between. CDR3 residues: CASSLSSGGGGTEAFF. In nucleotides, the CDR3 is TGTGCCAGCAGCTTAAGTTCGGGGGGCGGAGGCACTGAAGCTTTCTTT.

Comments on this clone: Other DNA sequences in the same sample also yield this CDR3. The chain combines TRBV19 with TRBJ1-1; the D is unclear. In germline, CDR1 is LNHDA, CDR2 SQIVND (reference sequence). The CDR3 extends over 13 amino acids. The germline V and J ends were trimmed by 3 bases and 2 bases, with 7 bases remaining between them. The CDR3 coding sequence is TGTGCCAGTAGTATTTCAGTAAACACTGAAGCTTTCTTT. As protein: CASSISVNTEAFF.

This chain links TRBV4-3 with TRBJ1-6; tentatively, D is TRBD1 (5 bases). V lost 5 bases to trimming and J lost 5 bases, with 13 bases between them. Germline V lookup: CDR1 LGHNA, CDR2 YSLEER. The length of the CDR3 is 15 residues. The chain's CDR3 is CASSIRGPDNSPLHF. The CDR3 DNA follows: TGCGCCAGCAGCATAAGGGGCCCAGATAATTCACCCCTCCACTTT.

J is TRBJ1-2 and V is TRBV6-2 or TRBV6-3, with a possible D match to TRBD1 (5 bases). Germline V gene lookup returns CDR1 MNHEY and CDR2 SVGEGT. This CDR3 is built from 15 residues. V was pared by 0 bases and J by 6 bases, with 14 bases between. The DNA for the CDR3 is TGTGCCAGCAGTTACTCGGAGTACAGGACGCATGGCTACACCTTC. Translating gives CASSYSEYRTHGYTF.

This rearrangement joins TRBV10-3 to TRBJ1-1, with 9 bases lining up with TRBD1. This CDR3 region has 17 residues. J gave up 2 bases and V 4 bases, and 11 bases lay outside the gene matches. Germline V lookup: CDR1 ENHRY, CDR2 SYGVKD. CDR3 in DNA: TGTGCCATCAGTGGAAAGGGGACAGGGAACCCCAACACTGAAGCTTTCTTT. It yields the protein CAISGKGTGNPNTEAFF.

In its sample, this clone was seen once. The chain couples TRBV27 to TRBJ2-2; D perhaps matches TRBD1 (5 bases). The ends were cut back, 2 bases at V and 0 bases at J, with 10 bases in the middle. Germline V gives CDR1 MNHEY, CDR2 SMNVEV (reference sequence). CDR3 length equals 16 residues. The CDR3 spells CASSLDWGPNTGELFF. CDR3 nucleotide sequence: TGTGCCAGCAGTTTAGATTGGGGCCCGAACACCGGGGAGCTGTTTTTT.

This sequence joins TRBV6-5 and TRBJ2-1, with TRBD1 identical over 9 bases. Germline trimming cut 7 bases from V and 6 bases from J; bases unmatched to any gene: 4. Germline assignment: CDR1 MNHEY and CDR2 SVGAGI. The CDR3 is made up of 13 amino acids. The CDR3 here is CASTWTGVNEQFF. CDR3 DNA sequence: TGTGCCAGCACCTGGACAGGGGTCAATGAGCAGTTCTTC.

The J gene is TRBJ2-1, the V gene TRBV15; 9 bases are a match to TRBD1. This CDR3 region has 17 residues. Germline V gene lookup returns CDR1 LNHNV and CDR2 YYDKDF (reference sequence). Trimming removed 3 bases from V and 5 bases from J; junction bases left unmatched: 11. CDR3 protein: CATSRGDRDPSNNEQFF. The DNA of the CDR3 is TGTGCCACCAGCAGGGGGGACAGGGACCCAAGTAACAATGAGCAGTTCTTC.